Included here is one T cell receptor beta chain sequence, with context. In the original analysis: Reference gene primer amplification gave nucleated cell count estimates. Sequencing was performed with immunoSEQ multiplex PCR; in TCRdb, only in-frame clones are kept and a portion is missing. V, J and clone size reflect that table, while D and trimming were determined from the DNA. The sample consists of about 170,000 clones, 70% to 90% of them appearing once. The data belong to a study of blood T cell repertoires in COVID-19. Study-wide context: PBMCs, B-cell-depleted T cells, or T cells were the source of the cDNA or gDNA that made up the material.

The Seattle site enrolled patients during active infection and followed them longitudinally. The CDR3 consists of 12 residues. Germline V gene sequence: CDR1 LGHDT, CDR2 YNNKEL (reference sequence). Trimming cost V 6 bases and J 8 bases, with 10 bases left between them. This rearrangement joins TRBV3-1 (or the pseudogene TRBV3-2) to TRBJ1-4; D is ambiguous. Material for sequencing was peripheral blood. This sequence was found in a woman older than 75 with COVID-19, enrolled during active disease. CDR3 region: CASRAPGEKLFF. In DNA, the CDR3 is TGTGCCAGCAGGGCCCCGGGGGAAAAACTGTTTTTT.